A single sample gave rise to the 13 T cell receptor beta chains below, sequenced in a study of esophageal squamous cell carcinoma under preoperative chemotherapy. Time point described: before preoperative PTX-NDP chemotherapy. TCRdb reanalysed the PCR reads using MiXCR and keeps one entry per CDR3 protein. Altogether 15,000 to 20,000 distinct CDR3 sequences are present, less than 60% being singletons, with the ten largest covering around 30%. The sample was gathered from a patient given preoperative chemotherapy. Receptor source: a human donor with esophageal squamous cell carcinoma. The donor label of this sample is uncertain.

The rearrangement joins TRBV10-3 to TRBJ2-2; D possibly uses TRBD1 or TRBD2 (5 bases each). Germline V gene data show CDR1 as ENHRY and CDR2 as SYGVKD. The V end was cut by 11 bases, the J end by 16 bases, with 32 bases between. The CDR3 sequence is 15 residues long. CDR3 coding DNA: TGTGCCCGGGGTCTACGGGCTGGGAGCACCGGGACGCAGTTTTTT. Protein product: CARGLRAGSTGTQFF.

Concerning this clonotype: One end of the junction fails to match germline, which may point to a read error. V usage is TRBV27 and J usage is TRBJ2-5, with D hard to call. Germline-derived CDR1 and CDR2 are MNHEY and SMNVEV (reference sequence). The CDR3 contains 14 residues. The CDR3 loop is CAPGPRTGLKTQYF. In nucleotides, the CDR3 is TGTGCCCCCGGCCCCCGCACTGGTCTCAAGACCCAGTATTTC.

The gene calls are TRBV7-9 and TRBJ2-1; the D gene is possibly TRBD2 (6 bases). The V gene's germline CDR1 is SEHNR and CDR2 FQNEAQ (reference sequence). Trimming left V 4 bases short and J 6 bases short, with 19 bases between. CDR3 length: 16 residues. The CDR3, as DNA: TGTGCCAGCAGCTCCGGGTTGGGGGGATCCAGCAATGAGCAGTTCTTC. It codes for CASSSGLGGSSNEQFF.

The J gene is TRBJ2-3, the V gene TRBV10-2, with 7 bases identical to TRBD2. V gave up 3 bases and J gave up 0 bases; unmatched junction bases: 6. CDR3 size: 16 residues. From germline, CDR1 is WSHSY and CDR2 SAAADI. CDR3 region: CASSEGGGRSTDTQYF. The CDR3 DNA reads TGCGCCAGCAGTGAAGGAGGCGGGAGAAGCACAGATACGCAGTATTTT.

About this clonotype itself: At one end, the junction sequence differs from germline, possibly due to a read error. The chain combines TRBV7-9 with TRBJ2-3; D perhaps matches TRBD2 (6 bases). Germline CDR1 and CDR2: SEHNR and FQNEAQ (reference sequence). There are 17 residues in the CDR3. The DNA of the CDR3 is TGTGCCAGCAGCCCGCGGGGTGGGCCTTTGAGCCCAGACACGCAGTATTTT. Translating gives CASSPRGGPLSPDTQYF.

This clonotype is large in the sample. CDR3 amino acids: CASSTGQGNGANVLTF. CDR3 sequence (DNA): TGTGCCAGCAGCACGGGACAGGGGAACGGGGCCAACGTCCTGACTTTC. The chain carries TRBV7-9 and TRBJ2-6, with 10 bases aligning to TRBD1. Trimming removed 5 bases from V and 4 bases from J; junction bases left unmatched: 5. The length of the CDR3 is 16 residues. The V gene's germline CDR1 is SEHNR and CDR2 FQNEAQ (reference sequence). Looking up the rest from reference TRBV7-9 and TRBJ2-6 gives the full variable domain: DTGVSQNPRHKITKRGQNVTFRCDPISEHNRLYWYRQTLGQGPEFLTYFQNEAQLEKSRLLSDRFSAERPKGSFSTLEIQRTEQGDSAMYLCASSTGQGNGANVLTFGAGSRLTVL.

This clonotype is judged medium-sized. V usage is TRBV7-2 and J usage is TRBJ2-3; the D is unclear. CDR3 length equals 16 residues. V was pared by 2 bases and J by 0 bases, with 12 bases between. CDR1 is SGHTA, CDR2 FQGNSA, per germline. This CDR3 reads CASSLSAGTSTDTQYF. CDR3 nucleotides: TGTGCCAGCAGCTTATCGGCCGGAACTAGCACAGATACGCAGTATTTT.

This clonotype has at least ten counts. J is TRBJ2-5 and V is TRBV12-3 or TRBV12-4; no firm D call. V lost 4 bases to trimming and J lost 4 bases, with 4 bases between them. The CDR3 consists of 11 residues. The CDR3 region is CASSWGETQYF. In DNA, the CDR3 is TGTGCCAGCAGTTGGGGAGAGACCCAGTACTTC.

CDR3 protein: CASSAGAVDTQYF. CDR3 DNA: TGTGCCAGCAGCGCAGGGGCGGTAGATACGCAGTATTTT. The genes are TRBV7-6 and TRBJ2-3; maybe TRBD1 (6 bases). There are 13 residues in the CDR3. V lost 5 bases and J 5 bases, leaving 11 bases between the germline ends. Germline loops: CDR1 SGHVS, CDR2 FNYEAQ.

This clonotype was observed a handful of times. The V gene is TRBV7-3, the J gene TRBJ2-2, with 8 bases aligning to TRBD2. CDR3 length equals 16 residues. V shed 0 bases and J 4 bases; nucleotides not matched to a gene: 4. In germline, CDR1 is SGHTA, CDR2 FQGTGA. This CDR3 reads CASSLTLAGTTGELFF. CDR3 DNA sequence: TGTGCCAGCAGCTTAACGTTAGCGGGGACCACCGGGGAGCTGTTTTTT.

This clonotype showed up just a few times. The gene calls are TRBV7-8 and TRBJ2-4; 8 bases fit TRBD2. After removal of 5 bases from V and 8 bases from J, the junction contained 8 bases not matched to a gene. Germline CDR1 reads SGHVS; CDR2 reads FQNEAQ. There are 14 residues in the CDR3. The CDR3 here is CASSNREGVDIQYF. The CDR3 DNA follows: TGTGCCAGCAGCAACCGGGAGGGCGTGGACATTCAGTACTTC.

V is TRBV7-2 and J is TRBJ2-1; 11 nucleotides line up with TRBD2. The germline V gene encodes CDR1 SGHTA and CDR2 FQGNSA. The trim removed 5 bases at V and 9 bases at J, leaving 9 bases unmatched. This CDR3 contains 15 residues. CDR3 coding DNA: TGTGCCAGCAGCCTCATTAGCGGGAGGGTGGTTGAGCAGTTCTTC. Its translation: CASSLISGRVVEQFF.

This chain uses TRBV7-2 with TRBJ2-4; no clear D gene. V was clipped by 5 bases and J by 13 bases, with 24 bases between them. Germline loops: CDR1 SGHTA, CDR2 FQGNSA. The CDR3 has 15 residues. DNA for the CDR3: TGTGCCAGCAGCCAGGACGTACGTGACCAAGACACCCAGTACTTC. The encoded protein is CASSQDVRDQDTQYF.